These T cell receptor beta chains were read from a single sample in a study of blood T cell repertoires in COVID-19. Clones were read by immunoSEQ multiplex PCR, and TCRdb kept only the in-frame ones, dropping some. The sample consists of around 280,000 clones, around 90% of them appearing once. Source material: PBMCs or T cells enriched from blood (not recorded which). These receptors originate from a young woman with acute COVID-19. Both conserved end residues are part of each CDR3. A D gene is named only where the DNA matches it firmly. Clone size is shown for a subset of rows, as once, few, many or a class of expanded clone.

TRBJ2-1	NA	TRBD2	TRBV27	TGTGCCAGCAGTCCAGATAGCGGGAACTACAATGAGCAGTTCTTC	CASSPDSGNYNEQFF
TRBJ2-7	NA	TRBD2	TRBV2	TGTGCCAGCAGCCCGACCCCCTCGACTAGCGGGAGAGATAACGAGCAGTACTTC	CASSPTPSTSGRDNEQYF
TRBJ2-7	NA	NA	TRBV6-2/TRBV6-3	TGTGCCAGCAGTTACCCGTCCGGGGAGAGGAAAACGGCCCTCTCCTACGAGCAGTACTTC	CASSYPSGERKTALSYEQYF
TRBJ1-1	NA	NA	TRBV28	TGTGCCAGCAGTTTGAGGGCCGAGGTAAACACTGAAGCTTTCTTT	CASSLRAEVNTEAFF
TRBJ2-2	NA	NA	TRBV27	TGTGCCAGCAGTTGGCAGGGGACCACCGGGGAGCTGTTTTTT	CASSWQGTTGELFF
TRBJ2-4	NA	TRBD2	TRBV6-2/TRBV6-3	TGTGCCAGCAGTTACTCGATAGGCCAGCGGGAGTTGGAAAACATTCAGTACTTC	CASSYSIGQRELENIQYF
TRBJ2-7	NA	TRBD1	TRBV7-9	TGTGCCAGCAGCGCGGGACAGGGGTTTCCCTACGAGCAGTACTTC	CASSAGQGFPYEQYF
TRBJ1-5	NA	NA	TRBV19	TGTGCCAGTATCGGAGGGACTGACAATCAGCCCCAGCATTTT	CASIGGTDNQPQHF
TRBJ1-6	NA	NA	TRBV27	TGTGCCAGCAGTTTATTATCACAGAATGCACCCCTCCACTTT	CASSLLSQNAPLHF
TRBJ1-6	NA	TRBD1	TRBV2	TGTGCCAGCAGAGAAACAGGGGACTCACCCCTCCACTTT	CASRETGDSPLHF
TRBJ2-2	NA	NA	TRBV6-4	TGTGCCAGCAGTGAAAAGCCCGCGAACACCGGGGAGCTGTTTTTT	CASSEKPANTGELFF
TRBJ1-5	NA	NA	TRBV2	TGTGCCAGCAGCGACCAGGGTAATCAGCCCCAGCATTTT	CASSDQGNQPQHF
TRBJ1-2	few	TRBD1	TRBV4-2	TGTGCCAGCAGCCTAGGGACAGGACGACTCTATGGCTACACCTTC	CASSLGTGRLYGYTF
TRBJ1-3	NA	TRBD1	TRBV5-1	TGCGCCAGCAGCACACGACAGGGGGCTGAAGGAAACACCATATATTTT	CASSTRQGAEGNTIYF
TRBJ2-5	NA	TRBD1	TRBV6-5	TGTGCCAGCAGTTACCTGGGACAGCAAGAGACCCAGTACTTC	CASSYLGQQETQYF
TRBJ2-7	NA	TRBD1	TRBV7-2	TGTGCCAGCAGCTTACATACAGGGGGCGGGTACGAGCAGTACTTC	CASSLHTGGGYEQYF
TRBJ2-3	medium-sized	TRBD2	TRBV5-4	TGTGCCAGCACCACCGGGGTGGGACTAGCGATCACAGATACGCAGTATTTT	CASTTGVGLAITDTQYF
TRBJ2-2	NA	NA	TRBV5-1	TGCGCCAGCAGCCCAAGACAGGAGAACACCGGGGAGCTGTTTTTT	CASSPRQENTGELFF
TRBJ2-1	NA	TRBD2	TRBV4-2	TGTGCCAGCAGCCTGGCGGGAGGTACTAACAATGAGCAGTTCTTC	CASSLAGGTNNEQFF
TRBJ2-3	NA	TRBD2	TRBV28	TGTGCCAGCAGTTTCCCATCGGCTAGCGGGAGGAGCACAGATACGCAGTATTTT	CASSFPSASGRSTDTQYF